This T cell receptor beta chain was sequenced for a study of CD8+CD57+ T cells in acquired aplastic anemia. The wider study: When averaged, DNA from sorted CD4+ and CD8+ cells came to around 3.4 ug.

V was cut by 10 bases and J by 1 base, with 17 bases left in between. This CDR3 spans 14 amino acids. CDR1 is SGHTS and CDR2 is YDEGEE in the germline V gene. Genomic DNA provided the template from which TCR beta VDJ and CDR3 profiles were obtained. Using its own MiXCR run on the reads, TCRdb lists one record per CDR3 protein. The table includes under 500,000 distinct CDR3 sequences, about a third detected once. Sequenced patients had shown CD8+CD57+ cell expansion by flow cytometry. Sequencing was performed on sorted CD4+, CD8+, or CD8+CD57+ T cells (not recorded which) from PBMCs. This sequence joins TRBV5-8 and TRBJ1-1; no clear D gene. This receptor was obtained from a human donor with aplastic anemia. The CDR3, as DNA: TGTGCCGCGAATCTGTGGAGGGCGAACACTGAAGCTTTCTTT. Its protein is CAANLWRANTEAFF.